This TCR beta chain is from a study of CD8 T cells in ankylosing spondylitis. The germline V gene has CDR1 DFQATT and CDR2 SNEGSKA (reference sequence). V lost 1 base and J lost 7, with 12 bases in between. The CDR3 contains 13 residues. TCRdb independently ran MiXCR on the 5' RACE reads; one entry per CDR3 protein. The sample has 200,000 to 300,000 distinct CDR3 sequences, roughly a quarter seen once; the top ten hold less than 0.75%. V and J are TRBV20-1 and TRBJ2-3; D not resolved. Sequencing was carried out using blood, either unsorted or a sorted T cell fraction (not recorded which). The TCR originated in a male donor with ankylosing spondylitis or in good health (not recorded which). CDR3 nucleotides: TGCAGTGCTAGAGGGATCTTCGGGTATACGCAGTATTTT. Translating gives CSARGIFGYTQYF.